The 7 T cell receptor beta chains presented below share a single source sample, sequenced in a study of Ad26.COV2.S vaccination and SARS-CoV-2 variants. Only in-frame clones appear in the TCRdb table, and some are missing; sequencing was by immunoSEQ multiplex PCR. This table holds 510,000 or so clones, around 88% found once. Treatment of the sample: 15 to 20 received Ad26.COV2.S at low or high dose, single or two shots; several received placebo; per-sample allocation not given. It was on day 63 after the first vaccine or placebo injection that samples were taken. This specimen consisted of peripheral blood, obtained in a trial of Ad26.COV2.S vaccine versus placebo. Receptors originate from a person aged 18 to 65 who received the Ad26.COV2.S COVID-19 vaccine or a placebo.

In its sample, this clone was seen a few times. The J gene is TRBJ1-6, the V gene TRBV2; D is perhaps TRBD1 (6 bases). Germline-derived CDR1 and CDR2 are SNHLY and FYNNEI. Trimming took 6 bases from V and 5 from J, leaving 11 bases between them. CDR3 size: 14 residues. The CDR3, as DNA: TGTGCCAGCAGCGTACAGGGTGATAATTCACCCCTCCACTTT. Amino acids: CASSVQGDNSPLHF.

This chain joins TRBV3-1 (or the pseudogene TRBV3-2) and TRBJ2-7, with D possibly being TRBD2 (6 bases). This CDR3 spans 13 amino acids. V lost 5 bases and J lost 1, with 9 bases in between. CDR1 and CDR2 from the germline V gene are LGHDT and YNNKEL (reference sequence). CDR3 in DNA: TGTGCCAGCAGCTGGGGGACTTCCTACGAGCAGTACTTC. Amino acid sequence: CASSWGTSYEQYF.

The DNA of the CDR3 is TGTGCCAGCAGTTTACCGACAGGGTACAGCAATCAGCCCCAGCATTTT. It encodes CASSLPTGYSNQPQHF. The genes are TRBV28 and TRBJ1-5, with 7 bases that match TRBD1. There are 16 residues in the CDR3. V lost 2 bases to trimming and J lost 1 base; unmatched junction nucleotides: 5. Germline V lookup: CDR1 MDHEN, CDR2 SYDVKM.

This chain uses TRBV7-2 with TRBJ2-5; D gene ambiguous. The length of the CDR3 is 12 residues. The germline V gene encodes CDR1 SGHTA and CDR2 FQGNSA. V was pared by 4 bases and J by 5 bases, with 8 bases between. In DNA form, the CDR3 reads TGTGCCAGCAGCTCCCTAAGGGAGACCCAGTACTTC. Residues: CASSSLRETQYF.

The chain carries TRBV16 and TRBJ2-5; D might be TRBD2 (5 bases). There are 14 residues in the CDR3. CDR1 is KGHSY and CDR2 is FQNENV in the germline V gene. V lost 0 bases and J 6 bases, leaving 11 bases between the germline ends. CDR3 sequence reads: CASSQSRPGKTQYF. CDR3 coding DNA: TGTGCCAGCAGCCAATCGAGACCCGGGAAGACCCAGTACTTC.

This chain joins TRBV24-1 and TRBJ2-7; D gene unclear. CDR3 size: 13 residues. The ends were cut back, 1 base at V and 3 bases at J, with 6 bases in the middle. Germline assignment: CDR1 KGHDR and CDR2 SFDVKD. CDR3 residues: CATSDLGGYEQYF. For the CDR3, the DNA is TGTGCCACCAGTGATTTAGGCGGCTACGAGCAGTACTTC.

The chain is built from TRBV7-2 and TRBJ2-7; 7 bases agree with TRBD2. Per the germline V gene, CDR1 is SGHTA and CDR2 is FQGNSA. This CDR3 contains 16 residues. Losses at the gene ends were 3 bases for V and 0 bases for J; bases not matched to a gene: 8. CDR3 region: CASSLILAPSSYEQYF. The CDR3 bases are TGTGCCAGCAGCTTGATACTAGCGCCAAGCTCCTACGAGCAGTACTTC. The full variable domain, with the rest looked up from reference TRBV7-2 and TRBJ2-7, is GAGVSQSPSNKVTEKGKDVELRCDPISGHTALYWYRQSLGQGLEFLIYFQGNSAPDKSGLPSDRFSAERTGGSVSTLTIQRTQQEDSAVYLCASSLILAPSSYEQYFGPGTRLTVT.